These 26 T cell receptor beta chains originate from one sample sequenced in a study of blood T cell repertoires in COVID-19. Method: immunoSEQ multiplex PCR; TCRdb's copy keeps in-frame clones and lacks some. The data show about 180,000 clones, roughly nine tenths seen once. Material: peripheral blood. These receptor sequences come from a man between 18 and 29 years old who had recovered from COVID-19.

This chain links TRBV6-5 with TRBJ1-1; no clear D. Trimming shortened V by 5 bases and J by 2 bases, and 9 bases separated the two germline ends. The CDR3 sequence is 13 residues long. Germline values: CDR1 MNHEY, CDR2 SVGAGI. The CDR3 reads CASSRSENTEAFF. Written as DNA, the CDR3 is TGTGCCAGCAGTAGAAGCGAAAACACTGAAGCTTTCTTT.

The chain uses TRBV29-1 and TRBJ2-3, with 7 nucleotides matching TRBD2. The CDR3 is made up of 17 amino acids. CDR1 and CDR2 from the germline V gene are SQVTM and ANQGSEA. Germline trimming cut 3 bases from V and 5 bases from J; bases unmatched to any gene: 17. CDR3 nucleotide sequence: TGCAGCGTTGAGCCAGAACGGGGCGGGAGATTCAGAGATACGCAGTATTTT. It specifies CSVEPERGGRFRDTQYF.

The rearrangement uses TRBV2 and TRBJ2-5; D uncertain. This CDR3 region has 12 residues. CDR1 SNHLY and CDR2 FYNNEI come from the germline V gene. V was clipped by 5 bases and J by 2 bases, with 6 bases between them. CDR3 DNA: TGTGCCAGCAGTAGACTTCAAGAGACCCAGTACTTC. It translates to CASSRLQETQYF.

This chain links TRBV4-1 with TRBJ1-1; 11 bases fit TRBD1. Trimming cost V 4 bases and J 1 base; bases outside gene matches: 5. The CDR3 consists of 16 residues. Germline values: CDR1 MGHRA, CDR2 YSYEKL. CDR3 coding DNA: TGCGCCAGCAGCCGCGGACAGGGGGCGCCGAACACTGAAGCTTTCTTT. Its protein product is CASSRGQGAPNTEAFF.

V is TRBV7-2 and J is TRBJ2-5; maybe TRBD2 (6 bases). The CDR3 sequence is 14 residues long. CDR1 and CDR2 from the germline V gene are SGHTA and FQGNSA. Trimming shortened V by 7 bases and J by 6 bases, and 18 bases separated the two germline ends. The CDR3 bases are TGTGCCAGCAACTCATATGGGGGGATGAAGACCCAGTACTTC. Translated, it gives CASNSYGGMKTQYF.

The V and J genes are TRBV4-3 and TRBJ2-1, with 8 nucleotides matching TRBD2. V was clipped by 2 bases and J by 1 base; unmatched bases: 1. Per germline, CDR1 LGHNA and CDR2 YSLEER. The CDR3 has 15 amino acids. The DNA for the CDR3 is TGCGCCAGCAGCCAAACTAGCGGATCCTACAATGAGCAGTTCTTC. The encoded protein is CASSQTSGSYNEQFF.

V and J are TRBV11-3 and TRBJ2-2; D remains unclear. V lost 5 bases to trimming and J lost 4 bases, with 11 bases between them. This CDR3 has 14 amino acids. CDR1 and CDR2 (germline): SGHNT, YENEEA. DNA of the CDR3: TGTGCCAGCAGCCCTGGAGTCTCCACCGGGGAGCTGTTTTTT. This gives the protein CASSPGVSTGELFF. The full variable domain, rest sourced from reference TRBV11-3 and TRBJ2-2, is EAGVVQSPRYKIIEKKQPVAFWCNPISGHNTLYWYLQNLGQGPELLIRYENEEAVDDSQLPKDRFSAERLKGVDSTLKIQPAELGDSAVYLCASSPGVSTGELFFGEGSRLTVL.

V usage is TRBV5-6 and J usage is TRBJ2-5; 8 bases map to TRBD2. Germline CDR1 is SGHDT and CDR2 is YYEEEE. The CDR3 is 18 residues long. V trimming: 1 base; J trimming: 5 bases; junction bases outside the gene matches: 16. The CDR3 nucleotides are TGTGCCAGCAGCTTGTGGACAGCCCGACTAGCGCGTTGGGAGACCCAGTACTTC. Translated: CASSLWTARLARWETQYF.

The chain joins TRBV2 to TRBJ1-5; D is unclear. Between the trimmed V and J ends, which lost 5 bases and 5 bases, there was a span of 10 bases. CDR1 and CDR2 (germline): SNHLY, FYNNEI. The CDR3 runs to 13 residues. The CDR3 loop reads CASSPDGDQPQHF. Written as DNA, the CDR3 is TGTGCCAGCAGTCCCGACGGGGATCAGCCCCAGCATTTT. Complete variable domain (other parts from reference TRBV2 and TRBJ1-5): EPEVTQTPSHQVTQMGQEVILRCVPISNHLYFYWYRQILGQKVEFLVSFYNNEISEKSEIFDDQFSVERPDGSNFTLKIRSTKLEDSAMYFCASSPDGDQPQHFGDGTRLSIL.

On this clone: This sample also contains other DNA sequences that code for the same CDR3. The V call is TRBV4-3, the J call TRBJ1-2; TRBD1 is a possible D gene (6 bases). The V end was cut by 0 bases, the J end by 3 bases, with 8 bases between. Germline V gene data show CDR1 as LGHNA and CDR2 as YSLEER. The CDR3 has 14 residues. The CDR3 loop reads CASSQDGGDYGYTF. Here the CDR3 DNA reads TGCGCCAGCAGCCAAGATGGGGGCGACTATGGCTACACCTTC.

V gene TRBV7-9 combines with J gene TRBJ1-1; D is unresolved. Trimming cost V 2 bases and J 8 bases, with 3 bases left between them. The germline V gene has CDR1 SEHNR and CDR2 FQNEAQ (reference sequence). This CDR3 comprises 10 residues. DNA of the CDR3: TGTGCCAGCAGCTTACAGGAAGCTTTCTTT. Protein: CASSLQEAFF.

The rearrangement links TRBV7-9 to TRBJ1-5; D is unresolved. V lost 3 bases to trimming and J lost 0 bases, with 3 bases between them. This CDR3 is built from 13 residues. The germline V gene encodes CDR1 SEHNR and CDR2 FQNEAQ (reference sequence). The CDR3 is CASSFHSNQPQHF. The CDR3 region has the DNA TGTGCCAGCAGCTTCCATAGCAATCAGCCCCAGCATTTT.

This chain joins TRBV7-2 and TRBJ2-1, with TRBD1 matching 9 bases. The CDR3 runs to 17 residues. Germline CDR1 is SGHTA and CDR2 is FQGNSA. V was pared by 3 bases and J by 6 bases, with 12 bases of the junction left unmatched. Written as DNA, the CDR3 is TGTGCCAGCAGCTTGGGACAGGGATTAAAGATGTCCAATGAGCAGTTCTTC. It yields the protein CASSLGQGLKMSNEQFF.

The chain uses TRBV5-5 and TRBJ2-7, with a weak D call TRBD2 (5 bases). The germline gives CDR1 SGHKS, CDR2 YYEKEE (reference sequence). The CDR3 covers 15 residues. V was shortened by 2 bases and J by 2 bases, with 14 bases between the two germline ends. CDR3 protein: CASSFSEVPTYEQYF. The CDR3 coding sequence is TGTGCCAGCAGCTTTTCGGAGGTTCCTACCTACGAGCAGTACTTC.

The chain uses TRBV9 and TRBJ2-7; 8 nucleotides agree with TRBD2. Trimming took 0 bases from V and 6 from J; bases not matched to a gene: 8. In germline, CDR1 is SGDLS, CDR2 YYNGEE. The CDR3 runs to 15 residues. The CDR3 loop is CASSVAGGPEGEQYF. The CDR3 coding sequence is TGTGCCAGCAGCGTAGCGGGAGGGCCTGAGGGCGAGCAGTACTTC.

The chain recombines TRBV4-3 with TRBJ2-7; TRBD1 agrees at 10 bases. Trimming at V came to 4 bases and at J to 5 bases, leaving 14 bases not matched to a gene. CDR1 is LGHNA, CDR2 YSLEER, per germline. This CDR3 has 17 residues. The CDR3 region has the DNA TGCGCCAGCAGCCGCCGACTGCCCGGGACAGGGGAGGACGAGCAGTACTTC. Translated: CASSRRLPGTGEDEQYF.

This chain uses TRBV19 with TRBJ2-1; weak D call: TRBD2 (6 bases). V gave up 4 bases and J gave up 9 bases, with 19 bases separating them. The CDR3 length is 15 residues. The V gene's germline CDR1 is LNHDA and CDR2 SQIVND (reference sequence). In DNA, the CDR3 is TGTGCCAGTAGTACGAAAGCGGGTCCTACAAGTGAGCAGTTCTTC. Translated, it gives CASSTKAGPTSEQFF.

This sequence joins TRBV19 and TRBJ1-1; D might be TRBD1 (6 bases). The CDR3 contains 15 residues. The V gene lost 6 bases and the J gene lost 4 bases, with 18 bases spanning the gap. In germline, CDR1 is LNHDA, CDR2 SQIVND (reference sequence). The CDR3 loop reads CASRTSGGGVTEAFF. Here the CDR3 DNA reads TGTGCCAGTAGGACATCGGGCGGGGGCGTCACTGAAGCTTTCTTT. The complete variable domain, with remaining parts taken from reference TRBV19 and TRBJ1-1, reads DGGITQSPKYLFRKEGQNVTLSCEQNLNHDAMYWYRQDPGQGLRLIYYSQIVNDFQKGDIAEGYSVSREKKESFPLTVTSAQKNPTAFYLCASRTSGGGVTEAFFGQGTRLTVV.

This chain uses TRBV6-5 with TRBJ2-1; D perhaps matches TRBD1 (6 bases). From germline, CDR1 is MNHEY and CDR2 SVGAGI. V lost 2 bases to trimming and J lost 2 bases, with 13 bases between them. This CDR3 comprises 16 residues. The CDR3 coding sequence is TGTGCCAGCAGTTACCAAGGGCAGGGGCCCTACAATGAGCAGTTCTTC. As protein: CASSYQGQGPYNEQFF.

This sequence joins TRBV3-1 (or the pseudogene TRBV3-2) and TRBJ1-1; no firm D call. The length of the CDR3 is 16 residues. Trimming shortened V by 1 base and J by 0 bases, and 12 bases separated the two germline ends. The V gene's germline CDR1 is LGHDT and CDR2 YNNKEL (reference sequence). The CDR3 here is CASSQVGGSLNTEAFF. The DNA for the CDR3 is TGTGCCAGCAGCCAAGTAGGAGGCAGCCTGAACACTGAAGCTTTCTTT.

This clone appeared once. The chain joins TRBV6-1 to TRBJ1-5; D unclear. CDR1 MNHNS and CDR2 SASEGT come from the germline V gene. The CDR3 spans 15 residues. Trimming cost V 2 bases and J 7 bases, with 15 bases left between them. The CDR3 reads CASSEMFASVQPQHF. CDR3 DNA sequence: TGTGCCAGCAGTGAAATGTTTGCCTCGGTGCAGCCCCAGCATTTT.

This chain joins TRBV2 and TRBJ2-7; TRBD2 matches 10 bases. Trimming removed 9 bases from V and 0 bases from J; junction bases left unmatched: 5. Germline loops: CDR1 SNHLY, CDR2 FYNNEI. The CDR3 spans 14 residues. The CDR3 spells CASASGGTSYEQYF. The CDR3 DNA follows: TGTGCCAGTGCTAGCGGGGGAACCTCCTACGAGCAGTACTTC.

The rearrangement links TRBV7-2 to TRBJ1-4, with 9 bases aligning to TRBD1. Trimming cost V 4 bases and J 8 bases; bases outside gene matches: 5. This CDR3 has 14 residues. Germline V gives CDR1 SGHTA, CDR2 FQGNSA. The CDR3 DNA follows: TGTGCCAGCAGCTCAACAGGGGGCCGAGAAAAACTGTTTTTT. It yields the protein CASSSTGGREKLFF.

CDR3 sequence: CASSWTRNTGELFF. DNA of the CDR3: TGTGCCAGCAGCTGGACACGAAACACCGGGGAGCTGTTTTTT. This rearrangement joins TRBV28 to TRBJ2-2; possibly TRBD1 for D (5 bases). This CDR3 has 14 amino acids. Germline V gives CDR1 MDHEN, CDR2 SYDVKM. The ends were cut back, 6 bases at V and 2 bases at J, with 10 bases in the middle.

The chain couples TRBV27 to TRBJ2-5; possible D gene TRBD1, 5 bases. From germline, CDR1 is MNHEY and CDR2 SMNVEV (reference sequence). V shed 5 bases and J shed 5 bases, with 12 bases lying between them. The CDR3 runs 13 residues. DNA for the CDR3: TGTGCCAGCAGTCGCGACAGCGTCGAGACCCAGTACTTC. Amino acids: CASSRDSVETQYF.

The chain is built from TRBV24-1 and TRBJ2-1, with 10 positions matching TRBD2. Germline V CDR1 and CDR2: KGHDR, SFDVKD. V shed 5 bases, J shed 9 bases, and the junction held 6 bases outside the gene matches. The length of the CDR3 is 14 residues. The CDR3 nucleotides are TGTGCCACCAGTGGGGCGGCTAGCGGGGGTGAGCAGTTCTTC. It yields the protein CATSGAASGGEQFF.